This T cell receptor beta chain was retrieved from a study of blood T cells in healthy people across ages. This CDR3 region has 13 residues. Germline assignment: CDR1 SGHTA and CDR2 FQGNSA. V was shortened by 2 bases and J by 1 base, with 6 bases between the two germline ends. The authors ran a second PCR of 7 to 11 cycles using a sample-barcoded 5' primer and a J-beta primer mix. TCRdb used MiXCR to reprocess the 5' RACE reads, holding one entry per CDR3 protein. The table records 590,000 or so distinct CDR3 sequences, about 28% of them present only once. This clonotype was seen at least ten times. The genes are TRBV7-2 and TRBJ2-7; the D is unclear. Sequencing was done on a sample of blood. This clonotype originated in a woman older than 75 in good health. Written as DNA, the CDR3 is TGTGCCAGCAGCTTACGTAAATCCTACGAGCAGTACTTC. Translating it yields CASSLRKSYEQYF.